This T cell receptor (beta chain) was profiled in a study of CD8 T cells in Susac syndrome. General study points: Only a relatively small number of individuals were included in the TCR sequencing and HLA analysis.

Germline CDR1 and CDR2: SGHNT and YENEEA. Trimming stripped 2 bases from V and 0 bases from J, with 7 bases between. CDR3 length: 14 amino acids. RNA in amounts of roughly 0.5 to 1 ug was reverse transcribed with random hexamers. Multiplex PCR with immunoSEQ amplified the TCR beta CDR3 across 54 Vbeta and 13 Jbeta. MiXCR was run by TCRdb on the immunoSEQ multiplex PCR reads, yielding one entry per CDR3 protein. The sample records 95,000 to 150,000 distinct CDR3 sequences, around 94% being singletons. This clonotype was found a few times. The antigen is unknown. CD8+ and CD4+ blood T cells underwent TCR beta sequencing. The individuals used as controls were healthy donors who had been matched for both age and sex.

The rearrangement joins TRBV11-3 to TRBJ1-1, with D possibly being TRBD1 (5 bases). The sequence was collected from a human donor in good health. The sequenced material came from CD4+ T cells from PBMCs. CDR3 nucleotide sequence: TGTGCCAGCAGCTTACAGGGAATGAACACTGAAGCTTTCTTT. This codes for CASSLQGMNTEAFF.